These 3 T cell receptor beta chains were all obtained from the same sample, sequenced in a study of response to subunit inactivated influenza vaccine. TCRdb reanalysed the RT-PCR reads using MiXCR and keeps one entry per CDR3 protein. Of approximately 520,000 distinct CDR3 sequences in the sample, roughly 23% were seen once. The sample in question was CD4+ T cells sorted from PBMCs, obtained about 5 days after vaccination. The receptors were gathered from a middle-aged man who received an inactivated influenza vaccine.

This clonotype was found a few times. The V and J genes are TRBV29-1 and TRBJ2-3; maybe TRBD1 (6 bases). Trimming stripped 2 bases from V and 6 bases from J, with 12 bases between. This CDR3 comprises 13 residues. Germline V gives CDR1 SQVTM, CDR2 ANQGSEA. The CDR3 loop reads CSVERAGADTQYF. DNA of the CDR3: TGCAGCGTTGAAAGGGCAGGGGCCGATACGCAGTATTTT.

This clonotype was seen only a few times. The chain recombines TRBV7-2 with TRBJ1-5, with D tentatively TRBD1 (5 bases). Germline lookup yields CDR1 SGHTA and CDR2 FQGNSA. The CDR3 totals 14 residues. The V and J ends lost 5 bases and 1 base respectively, with 9 bases between them. As DNA, the CDR3 is TGTGCCAGCAGCACACAGGAGAGCAATCAGCCCCAGCATTTT. It is translated as CASSTQESNQPQHF.

This clonotype was detected only a few times. This chain uses TRBV6-1 with TRBJ2-3; perhaps TRBD1 as D (5 bases). The CDR3 covers 14 residues. Between the trimmed V and J ends, which lost 2 bases and 2 bases, there was a span of 8 bases. From germline, CDR1 is MNHNS and CDR2 SASEGT. The CDR3 DNA sequence: TGTGCCAGCAGTGAACGAGGACACACAGATACGCAGTATTTT. Protein: CASSERGHTDTQYF.